The 25 T cell receptor beta chains reported below all come from one sample, sequenced in a study of CD8+ T cells in alopecia areata. The treatment is: oral pan-JAK inhibitor, 5-10 mg twice daily. cDNA serving as the sequencing template came from extracted, reverse transcribed RNA. Measured with immunoSEQ multiplex PCR; TCRdb has only the in-frame clones, and not every one. The profile shows fewer than 200,000 clones, about 54% of them singletons. The sample here was CD4+ T cells sorted from blood, taken between weeks 55 and 65, from a patient treated with tofacitinib. The origin of the receptors is a human donor with alopecia areata.

This clone was seen a few times. CDR3 protein: CASSLAWGSTEAFF. As DNA, the CDR3 is TGCGCCAGCAGCTTGGCCTGGGGGAGCACTGAAGCTTTCTTT. The chain links TRBV5-1 to TRBJ1-1, with D perhaps TRBD1 (5 bases). CDR1 is SGHRS and CDR2 is YFSETQ in the germline V gene. The CDR3 consists of 14 residues. V gave up 0 bases and J gave up 4 bases, with 10 bases separating them.

This rearrangement joins TRBV10-3 to TRBJ2-2; TRBD1 might be the D (6 bases). Germline CDR1 reads ENHRY; CDR2 reads SYGVKD. Trimming stripped 8 bases from V and 3 bases from J, with 13 bases between. CDR3 length equals 14 residues. CDR3 in DNA: TGTGCCATCCGGGACACGGGATACACCGGGGAGCTGTTTTTT. This sequence encodes CAIRDTGYTGELFF.

This clone has a handful of counts. V gene TRBV2 combines with J gene TRBJ1-5; D is uncertain. The V gene's germline CDR1 is SNHLY and CDR2 FYNNEI. The CDR3 runs to 12 residues. Between the trimmed V and J ends, which lost 2 bases and 6 bases, there was a span of 5 bases. CDR3 sequence: CASSETAQPQHF. For the CDR3, the DNA is TGTGCCAGCAGTGAAACTGCTCAGCCCCAGCATTTT.

The V and J genes are TRBV5-6 and TRBJ1-2; no firm D call. The CDR3 is 12 amino acids. Between the trimmed V and J ends, which lost 0 bases and 8 bases, there was a span of 8 bases. The germline V gene has CDR1 SGHDT and CDR2 YYEEEE. The CDR3 DNA sequence: TGTGCCAGCAGCTTGGAGGCGGCCGGCTACACCTTC. Residues: CASSLEAAGYTF.

The J gene is TRBJ2-5, the V gene TRBV9; possibly TRBD1 for D (6 bases). CDR3 length equals 13 residues. V dropped 3 bases and J dropped 5 bases, with 11 bases sitting between them. Germline V gene data show CDR1 as SGDLS and CDR2 as YYNGEE. CDR3 amino acids: CASSAGELETQYF. DNA of the CDR3: TGTGCCAGCAGCGCAGGGGAATTGGAGACCCAGTACTTC.

This clone was seen a handful of times. The chain combines TRBV29-1 with TRBJ2-4; no definite D call. The CDR3 is made up of 11 amino acids. Germline CDR1 is SQVTM and CDR2 is ANQGSEA. V gave up 2 bases and J gave up 4 bases, with 3 bases separating them. DNA of the CDR3: TGCAGCGTTGAACTAAAAAACATTCAGTACTTC. Its translation is CSVELKNIQYF.

The chain couples TRBV10-3 to TRBJ1-1; D unresolved. V shed 7 bases and J shed 6 bases, with 18 bases lying between them. This CDR3 is 14 amino acids long. Germline loops: CDR1 ENHRY, CDR2 SYGVKD. The CDR3 loop is CAITPRDTGAEAFF. The CDR3 DNA reads TGTGCCATCACCCCGAGGGATACGGGAGCTGAAGCTTTCTTT.

This clone was found a few times. This chain links TRBV5-6 with TRBJ2-3, with TRBD1 identical over 9 bases. Germline CDR1 and CDR2: SGHDT and YYEEEE. CDR3 length: 15 residues. Trimming took 4 bases from V and 2 from J; bases not matched to a gene: 5. DNA of the CDR3: TGTGCCAGCAGCCCCGGGACAGGGTTCACAGATACGCAGTATTTT. Protein: CASSPGTGFTDTQYF.

The chain is built from TRBV9 and TRBJ1-2, with D possibly TRBD1 on 6 matching bases. Trimming stripped 3 bases from V and 8 bases from J, with 20 bases between. The CDR3 totals 15 residues. Germline assignment: CDR1 SGDLS and CDR2 YYNGEE. Written as DNA, the CDR3 is TGTGCCAGCAGCGCACAGGGACTAGCGGTCGGCGGCTACACCTTC. As protein: CASSAQGLAVGGYTF.

This clone showed up just a few times. The chain has TRBV29-1 and TRBJ2-3, with TRBD2 as a possible D gene (5 bases). The germline V gene encodes CDR1 SQVTM and CDR2 ANQGSEA. The CDR3 totals 15 residues. Trimming cost V 4 bases and J 4 bases, with 18 bases left between them. CDR3 loop: CSVVEGPFSSDTQYF. For the CDR3, the DNA is TGCAGCGTTGTCGAGGGCCCCTTTTCCTCAGATACGCAGTATTTT.

The V gene is TRBV5-1, the J gene TRBJ1-4; D is possibly TRBD1 (5 bases). Germline loops: CDR1 SGHRS, CDR2 YFSETQ. Trimming left V 4 bases short and J 5 bases short, with 12 bases between. This CDR3 region has 14 residues. The CDR3 sequence: CASSQDTINEKLFF. As DNA, the CDR3 is TGCGCCAGCAGCCAGGACACGATAAATGAAAAACTGTTTTTT.

In its sample, this clone was seen a few times. The chain has TRBV7-2 and TRBJ2-2; D uncertain. V lost 2 bases and J lost 8, with 6 bases in between. CDR3 length: 12 amino acids. Germline V lookup: CDR1 SGHTA, CDR2 FQGNSA. CDR3 coding DNA: TGTGCCAGCAGCTTACGTGTTGGGGAGCTGTTTTTT. Translating gives CASSLRVGELFF.

This sequence joins TRBV9 and TRBJ1-2; 7 nucleotides agree with TRBD1. From germline, CDR1 is SGDLS and CDR2 YYNGEE. The CDR3 is 14 residues long. V lost 6 bases and J lost 5; bases outside the gene matches: 10. The CDR3 region is CASNLGTDHYGYTF. The CDR3 coding sequence is TGTGCCAGCAATTTGGGGACAGATCATTATGGCTACACCTTC.

This rearrangement joins TRBV27 to TRBJ1-6; D might be TRBD1 (5 bases). Germline V CDR1 and CDR2: MNHEY, SMNVEV (reference sequence). This CDR3 spans 15 amino acids. Trimming cost V 3 bases and J 7 bases, with 13 bases left between them. The CDR3 here is CASSFSQGRNSPLHF. CDR3 nucleotides: TGTGCCAGCAGTTTTTCCCAGGGTCGGAATTCACCCCTCCACTTT.

This chain joins TRBV4-2 and TRBJ2-5; tentative D call: TRBD2 (6 bases). The germline V and J ends were trimmed by 1 base and 0 bases, with 15 bases remaining between them. Germline V gives CDR1 LGHNA, CDR2 YNFKEQ. The CDR3 extends over 17 amino acids. This chain's CDR3 is CASSQVSVAANQETQYF. In nucleotides, the CDR3 is TGTGCCAGCAGCCAAGTTTCAGTAGCGGCCAACCAAGAGACCCAGTACTTC.

V usage is TRBV30 and J usage is TRBJ2-5; D not resolved. Per germline, CDR1 GTSNPN and CDR2 SVGIG (reference sequence). The CDR3 totals 15 residues. Trimming stripped 4 bases from V and 0 bases from J, with 15 bases between. CDR3 residues: CAWIMIRDNQETQYF. CDR3 sequence (DNA): TGTGCCTGGATAATGATTCGAGACAACCAAGAGACCCAGTACTTC. The full variable domain, its missing parts supplied by reference TRBV30 and TRBJ2-5, is SQTIHQWPATLVQPVGSPLSLECTVEGTSNPNLYWYRQAAGRGLQLLFYSVGIGQISSEVPQNLSASRPQDRQFILSSKKLLLSDSGFYLCAWIMIRDNQETQYFGPGTRLLVL.

The chain uses TRBV5-1 and TRBJ2-5, with D hard to call. Germline assignment: CDR1 SGHRS and CDR2 YFSETQ. The CDR3 has 12 amino acids. V lost 4 bases and J lost 3, with 7 bases in between. CDR3 in amino acids: CASSTPEETQYF. Here the CDR3 DNA reads TGCGCCAGCAGCACGCCCGAAGAGACCCAGTACTTC.

This sequence joins TRBV7-2 and TRBJ1-5; weak D call: TRBD1 (6 bases). V was shortened by 1 base and J by 6 bases, with 10 bases between the two germline ends. Germline V gene data show CDR1 as SGHTA and CDR2 as FQGNSA. The CDR3 is 14 residues long. In nucleotides, the CDR3 is TGTGCCAGCAGCTTAGGGGGGGCGGTTCAGCCCCAGCATTTT. Translating gives CASSLGGAVQPQHF.

The J gene is TRBJ2-3, the V gene TRBV12-5; no clear D. V dropped 5 bases and J dropped 5 bases, with 14 bases sitting between them. Germline-derived CDR1 and CDR2 are LGHNT and FRNRAP. The CDR3 has 14 residues. The CDR3 nucleotides are TGTGCTAGTGGTCTCATGGATGGGCGAGATACGCAGTATTTT. Protein sequence: CASGLMDGRDTQYF.

The V and J genes are TRBV2 and TRBJ2-2; 9 positions match TRBD1. CDR3 length equals 17 residues. CDR1 SNHLY and CDR2 FYNNEI come from the germline V gene. Trimming at V came to 3 bases and at J to 2 bases, leaving 7 bases not matched to a gene. The CDR3 reads CASSDPGTGLNTGELFF. In nucleotides, the CDR3 is TGTGCCAGCAGTGATCCCGGGACAGGGCTCAACACCGGGGAGCTGTTTTTT.

This clone was seen a few times. The rearrangement uses TRBV6-1 and TRBJ2-1; tentatively, D is TRBD1 or TRBD2 (6 bases each). Germline CDR1 is MNHNS and CDR2 is SASEGT. CDR3 length equals 15 residues. Trimming took 2 bases from V and 7 from J, leaving 15 bases between them. The CDR3 loop is CASSEPRGGRNEQFF. The CDR3 nucleotides read TGTGCCAGCAGTGAACCCCGAGGGGGGAGGAATGAGCAGTTCTTC.

The V gene is TRBV30, the J gene TRBJ1-4; D is ambiguous. The CDR3 spans 14 residues. The V end lost 0 bases, the J end lost 4 bases, and 9 bases lay between the germline ends. Germline loops: CDR1 GTSNPN, CDR2 SVGIG (reference sequence). CDR3: CAWSVAGFNEKLFF. The CDR3 DNA follows: TGTGCCTGGAGTGTCGCGGGGTTTAATGAAAAACTGTTTTTT.

This chain connects TRBV4-1 to TRBJ2-7, with D possibly being TRBD1 (5 bases). V was cut by 4 bases and J by 4 bases, with 29 bases left in between. CDR1 is MGHRA, CDR2 YSYEKL, per germline. The CDR3 runs to 19 residues. Here the CDR3 DNA reads TGCGCCAGCAGCCTCCTTCTACCTTCCCAGGGTGATCCTCCTTACGAGCAGTACTTC. Translating it yields CASSLLLPSQGDPPYEQYF.

The chain has TRBV28 and TRBJ2-6, with 7 positions matching TRBD1. The CDR3 is made up of 16 amino acids. Germline trimming cut 6 bases from V and 2 bases from J; bases unmatched to any gene: 7. Germline CDR1 reads MDHEN; CDR2 reads SYDVKM. The CDR3: CASRNRGAAGANVLTF. CDR3 DNA sequence: TGTGCCAGCAGGAACAGGGGCGCTGCTGGGGCCAACGTCCTGACTTTC.

This clone has only a few counts. CDR3 sequence (DNA): TGTGCCAGCAGTTACCGGCAGGTCGCGACCGAGCAGTACTTC. Translating gives CASSYRQVATEQYF. The V call is TRBV6-5, the J call TRBJ2-7; D call uncertain. The CDR3 is 14 amino acids. Germline CDR1 is MNHEY and CDR2 is SVGAGI. Trimming took 2 bases from V and 6 from J, leaving 14 bases between them.